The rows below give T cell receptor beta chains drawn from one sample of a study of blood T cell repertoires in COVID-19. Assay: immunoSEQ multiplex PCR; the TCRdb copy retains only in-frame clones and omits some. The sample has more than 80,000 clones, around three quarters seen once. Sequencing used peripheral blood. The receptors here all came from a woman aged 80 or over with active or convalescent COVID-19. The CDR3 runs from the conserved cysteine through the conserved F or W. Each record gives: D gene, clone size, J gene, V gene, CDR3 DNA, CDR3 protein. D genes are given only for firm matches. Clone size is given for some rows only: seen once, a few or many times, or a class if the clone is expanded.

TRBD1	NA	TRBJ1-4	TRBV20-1	TGCAGCCCCAGGGGGGATGAAAAACTGTTTTTT	CSPRGDEKLFF
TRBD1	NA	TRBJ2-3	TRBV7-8	TGTGCCAGCAGCCAAACAGGGGAGACTAGCACAGATACGCAGTATTTT	CASSQTGETSTDTQYF
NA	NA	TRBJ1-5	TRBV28	TGTGCCAGCACTTTATCCGGACAGCTCGGGGAGGGGCCCCAGCATTTT	CASTLSGQLGEGPQHF
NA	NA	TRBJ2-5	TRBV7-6	TGTGCCAGCAGCTTTTTCGAAGCGAAGACCCAGTACTTC	CASSFFEAKTQYF
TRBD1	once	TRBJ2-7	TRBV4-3	TGCGCCAGCAGCCGTACCGGGACAGGGGTCTACGAGCAGTACTTC	CASSRTGTGVYEQYF
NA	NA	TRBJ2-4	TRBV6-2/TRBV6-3	TGTGCCAGCAGCTTGGACAGAGCCAAAAACATTCAGTACTTC	CASSLDRAKNIQYF
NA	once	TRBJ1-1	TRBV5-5	TGTGCCAGCAGCCCCGGGGTCGGAACTGAAGCTTTCTTT	CASSPGVGTEAFF
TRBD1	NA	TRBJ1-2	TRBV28	TGTGCCAGCAGCCAAGGGACAGATTATGGCTACACCTTC	CASSQGTDYGYTF
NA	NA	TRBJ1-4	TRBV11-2	TGTGCCAGCAGCCGTCGACACCGAACTAATGAAAAACTGTTTTTT	CASSRRHRTNEKLFF
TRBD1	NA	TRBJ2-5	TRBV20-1	TGCAGTGCTAGTATTAGGGGGCGGGAGACCCAGTACTTC	CSASIRGRETQYF
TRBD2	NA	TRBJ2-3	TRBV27	TGTGCCAGCAGTTTAAGGGCTAGCGGGGGCAGCACAGATACGCAGTATTTT	CASSLRASGGSTDTQYF
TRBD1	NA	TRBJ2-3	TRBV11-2	TGTGCCAGCAGCTTAAGGGGGCTAAGCACAGATACGCAGTATTTT	CASSLRGLSTDTQYF
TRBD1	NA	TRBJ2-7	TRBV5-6	TGTGCCAGCAGCCGAGGGTCGGACAGGGGACACGAGCAGTACTTC	CASSRGSDRGHEQYF
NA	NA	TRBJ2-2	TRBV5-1	TGCGCCAGCAGGCTCCAGGGCGGCACCGGGGAGCTGTTTTTT	CASRLQGGTGELFF
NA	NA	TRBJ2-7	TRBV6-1	TGTGCCAGCAGTGAGCGATCCCTTAATAAGCAGTACTTC	CASSERSLNKQYF
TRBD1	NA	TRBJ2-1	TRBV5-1	TGCGCCAGCAGCTTGACCACCGGGACAGGGAGTAATGAGCAGTTCTTC	CASSLTTGTGSNEQFF
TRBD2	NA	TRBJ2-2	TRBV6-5	TGTGCCAGCAGTTTGCGGGGGGGCGACGGGGAGCTGTTTTTT	CASSLRGGDGELFF
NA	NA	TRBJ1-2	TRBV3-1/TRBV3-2	TGTGCCATCTACTGCCCTAGTCAATATGGCTACACCTTC	CAIYCPSQYGYTF
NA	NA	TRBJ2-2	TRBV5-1	TGCGCCAGCAGACCAGGGAGGACCGGGGAGCTGTTTTTT	CASRPGRTGELFF
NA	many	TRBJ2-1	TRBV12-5	TGTGCTAGTGGTTTTGAGGGCGATGAGCAGTTCTTC	CASGFEGDEQFF
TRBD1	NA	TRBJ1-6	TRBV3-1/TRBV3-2	TGTGCCAGCAGCTACACCTATCGGGGACAGCCCAATTCACCCCTCCACTTT	CASSYTYRGQPNSPLHF
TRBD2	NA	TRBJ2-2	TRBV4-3	TGCGCCAGCAGCCAAGATGGCCTAGCGGTTATCGGGGAGCTGTTTTTT	CASSQDGLAVIGELFF
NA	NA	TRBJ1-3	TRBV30	TGTGCCTGGAGTCGGGGACACTCTGGAAACACCATATATTTT	CAWSRGHSGNTIYF
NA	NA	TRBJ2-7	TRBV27	TGTGCCAGCAGTCCCCTTGAGGACAGAAACGAGCAGTACTTC	CASSPLEDRNEQYF
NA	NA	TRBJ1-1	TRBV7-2	TGTGCCAGCAGCTTAGCACAGTACACTGAAGCTTTCTTT	CASSLAQYTEAFF
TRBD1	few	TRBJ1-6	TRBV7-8	TGTGGAAGCACAGGGGTTCGAAATTCACCCCTCCACTTT	CGSTGVRNSPLHF
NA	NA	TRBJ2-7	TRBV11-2	TGTGCCAGCAGCTCGCCCGAGCGAGGCTCCTACGAGCAGTACTTC	CASSSPERGSYEQYF
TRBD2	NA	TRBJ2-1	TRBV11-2	TGTGCCAGCAGCATTGGACTAGCGGATTACAATGAGCAGTTCTTC	CASSIGLADYNEQFF
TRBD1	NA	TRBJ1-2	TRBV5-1	TGCGCCAGTGGGGACAGCAACTATGGCTACACCTTC	CASGDSNYGYTF
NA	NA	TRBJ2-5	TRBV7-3	TGTGCCAGCAGCTTAACGGGCCGGCGGGGTGCAGAGACCCAGTACTTC	CASSLTGRRGAETQYF
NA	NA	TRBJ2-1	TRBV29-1	TGCAGCGCCCTCGCGGGGGCATCCCGCGAGCAGTTCTTC	CSALAGASREQFF
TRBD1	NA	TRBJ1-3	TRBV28	TGTGCCAGCAGTCCGCGGACAGGCTCTGGAAACACCATATATTTT	CASSPRTGSGNTIYF
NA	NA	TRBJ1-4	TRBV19	TGTGCCAGTAGTTCACAGTTTAATGAAAAACTGTTTTTT	CASSSQFNEKLFF